The 7 T cell receptor beta chains below were found in one sample sequenced in a study of OX40 agonist ivuxolimab in advanced cancers. The assay was immunoSEQ multiplex PCR, and TCRdb's table has in-frame clones only and misses some. The table has about 56,000 clones, about 85% seen once. Source: CD4+ or CD8+ T cells sorted from blood, taken in a trial of the OX40 agonist ivuxolimab. The source is an adult with an advanced solid tumor such as melanoma, head and neck, liver or kidney cancer.

The chain joins TRBV4-1 to TRBJ2-3; no definite D call. Trimming stripped 4 bases from V and 2 bases from J, with 13 bases between. Germline V gene sequence: CDR1 MGHRA, CDR2 YSYEKL. The CDR3 runs 15 residues. The CDR3 protein is CASSPSGPSTDTQYF. As DNA, the CDR3 is TGCGCCAGCAGCCCGTCTGGGCCTTCCACAGATACGCAGTATTTT.

The CDR3 coding sequence is TGTGCCAGCAGTCTGCCCCAGGGACAGGGGGCGCTTCGTGAAAAACTGTTTTTT. The encoded protein is CASSLPQGQGALREKLFF. The chain recombines TRBV28 with TRBJ1-4; 12 positions match TRBD1. Germline V gene lookup returns CDR1 MDHEN and CDR2 SYDVKM. This CDR3 has 18 amino acids. J lost 7 bases, V lost 5 bases, and 14 bases had no gene match.

The DNA of the CDR3 is TGTGCCAGCAGTTCTCGGACAGGGGGCGTGGACGAGCAGTACTTC. Its translation: CASSSRTGGVDEQYF. The V gene is TRBV28, the J gene TRBJ2-7, with TRBD1 identical over 11 bases. Germline values: CDR1 MDHEN, CDR2 SYDVKM. The CDR3 loop spans 15 amino acids. With 4 bases clipped from V and 5 bases from J, the junction kept 7 bases outside the gene matches.

This chain uses TRBV7-9 with TRBJ2-1; 7 nucleotides agree with TRBD1. Per the germline V gene, CDR1 is SEHNR and CDR2 is FQNEAQ (reference sequence). The length of the CDR3 is 13 residues. The trim removed 6 bases at V and 6 bases at J, leaving 5 bases unmatched. The CDR3 bases are TGTGCCAGCAGGCCCGACAGGGCCAATGAGCAGTTCTTC. Its protein product is CASRPDRANEQFF.

This chain connects TRBV7-9 to TRBJ1-4; no firm D call. Germline CDR1 reads SEHNR; CDR2 reads FQNEAQ (reference sequence). The CDR3 runs 15 residues. With 0 bases removed from V and 8 bases from J, the gap between germline ends came to 13 bases. Here the CDR3 DNA reads TGTGCCAGCAGCTTAGCTTCCCCTCAGACCGAAAAACTGTTTTTT. Protein sequence: CASSLASPQTEKLFF.

The CDR3 reads CASGGLQETQYF. The CDR3 DNA reads TGTGCCAGTGGGGGGCTCCAAGAGACCCAGTACTTC. V and J are TRBV2 and TRBJ2-5, with D tentatively TRBD1 or TRBD2 (6 bases each). There are 12 residues in the CDR3. The germline CDR1 and CDR2 sequences are SNHLY and FYNNEI. V gave up 9 bases and J gave up 1 base, with 9 bases separating them.

This clone was seen a few times. The chain carries TRBV19 and TRBJ1-1; 7 positions agree with TRBD1. The germline CDR1 and CDR2 sequences are LNHDA and SQIVND (reference sequence). The J segment lost 1 base and the V segment lost 6 bases, leaving 2 bases of the junction unmatched. The CDR3 consists of 13 residues. CDR3 coding DNA: TGTGCCAGTAGCGACAGGGAGAACACTGAAGCTTTCTTT. Its protein is CASSDRENTEAFF.